The next 23 T cell receptor beta chains were all read from a single sample in a study of T cell responses to AZD1222 COVID-19 vaccine. Only in-frame clones appear in the TCRdb table, and some are missing; sequencing was by immunoSEQ multiplex PCR. Seen here are more than 150,000 clones, approximately 91% observed once, and the top ten hold more than 0.75%. Source: peripheral blood, taken on day 0 of AZD1222 vaccination. All receptors come from an adult in good health.

The chain couples TRBV19 to TRBJ2-1; 7 nucleotides line up with TRBD2. Germline V gene data show CDR1 as LNHDA and CDR2 as SQIVND (reference sequence). V was clipped by 3 bases and J by 4 bases; unmatched bases: 6. This CDR3 is built from 15 residues. The CDR3 is CASSIAAGDYNEQFF. As DNA, the CDR3 is TGTGCCAGTAGTATTGCGGCGGGAGATTACAATGAGCAGTTCTTC.

The V call is TRBV19, the J call TRBJ2-1, with 8 bases aligning to TRBD1. Looked up from germline, CDR1 is LNHDA and CDR2 is SQIVND (reference sequence). The CDR3 spans 14 residues. V dropped 8 bases and J dropped 6; count of bases not matched to a gene: 9. The CDR3 loop reads CASGPRQGPNEQFF. CDR3 DNA sequence: TGTGCCAGTGGGCCGAGACAGGGGCCCAATGAGCAGTTCTTC. Filled out from reference TRBV19 and TRBJ2-1, the complete variable domain reads DGGITQSPKYLFRKEGQNVTLSCEQNLNHDAMYWYRQDPGQGLRLIYYSQIVNDFQKGDIAEGYSVSREKKESFPLTVTSAQKNPTAFYLCASGPRQGPNEQFFGPGTRLTVL.

V usage is TRBV7-9 and J usage is TRBJ2-7, with 8 positions matching TRBD1. The V gene end was trimmed by 7 bases and the J gene end by 3 bases; junction bases not matched to a gene: 11. This CDR3 is 15 amino acids long. Germline V gene sequence: CDR1 SEHNR, CDR2 FQNEAQ (reference sequence). CDR3 sequence reads: CASIGVAGGVYEQYF. CDR3 DNA: TGTGCCAGCATAGGGGTCGCAGGGGGCGTCTACGAGCAGTACTTC.

The gene calls are TRBV7-3 and TRBJ2-7; TRBD1 might be the D (6 bases). This CDR3 has 14 amino acids. V was cut by 2 bases and J by 3 bases, with 11 bases left in between. In germline, CDR1 is SGHTA, CDR2 FQGTGA. Here the CDR3 reads CASSLLGQRYEQYF. CDR3 nucleotide sequence: TGTGCCAGCAGCTTACTCGGACAGCGCTACGAGCAGTACTTC.

The rearrangement links TRBV29-1 to TRBJ2-2, with 10 bases identical to TRBD2. J was trimmed by 6 bases and V by 5 bases; bases with no gene match: 9. This CDR3 is built from 15 residues. Germline values: CDR1 SQVTM, CDR2 ANQGSEA. DNA for the CDR3: TGCAGCGTTAAACCTAGCGGGGGAACATCCGGGGAGCTGTTTTTT. This encodes CSVKPSGGTSGELFF.

The J gene is TRBJ2-1, the V gene TRBV5-5; D remains unclear. The CDR3 contains 13 residues. Germline CDR1 and CDR2: SGHKS and YYEKEE (reference sequence). Deletions cut 2 bases from V and 4 bases from J, with 7 bases between. The CDR3 DNA reads as TGTGCCAGCAGCTTTGGATTGTACAATGAGCAGTTCTTC. Its translation: CASSFGLYNEQFF.

The CDR3, as DNA: TGTGCCAGCAGCCCCCTAGCGGGGAGGGGGGAGCAGTTCTTC. Residues: CASSPLAGRGEQFF. This rearrangement joins TRBV7-3 to TRBJ2-1; 9 nucleotides line up with TRBD2. Germline trimming cut 5 bases from V and 10 bases from J; bases unmatched to any gene: 9. The CDR3 consists of 14 residues. Germline V CDR1 and CDR2: SGHTA, FQGTGA.

V gene TRBV6-5 combines with J gene TRBJ1-6; D not resolved. Germline assignment: CDR1 MNHEY and CDR2 SVGAGI. The CDR3 sequence is 13 residues long. Between the trimmed V and J ends, which lost 5 bases and 7 bases, there was a span of 9 bases. The DNA for the CDR3 is TGTGCCAGCAGTCCGTGGGCCAATTCACCCCTCCACTTT. Translated: CASSPWANSPLHF.

This chain connects TRBV7-3 to TRBJ2-5, with 8 positions matching TRBD2. V gave up 8 bases and J gave up 4 bases; unmatched junction bases: 9. From germline, CDR1 is SGHTA and CDR2 FQGTGA. The CDR3 loop spans 14 amino acids. CDR3 bases: TGTGCCAGCGGGGATGGCAGCGGGGGAGAGACCCAGTACTTC. As protein: CASGDGSGGETQYF.

For this clone: The same CDR3 arises from other DNA sequences in this sample as well. This chain links TRBV19 with TRBJ1-5; TRBD1 matches 8 bases. This CDR3 spans 13 amino acids. Germline trimming cut 5 bases from V and 6 bases from J; bases unmatched to any gene: 3. CDR1 is LNHDA and CDR2 is SQIVND in the germline V gene (reference sequence). This CDR3 reads CASSADRVQPQHF. The CDR3 nucleotides read TGTGCCAGTAGTGCGGACAGGGTTCAGCCCCAGCATTTT. Drawing the rest from reference TRBV19 and TRBJ1-5, the complete variable domain is DGGITQSPKYLFRKEGQNVTLSCEQNLNHDAMYWYRQDPGQGLRLIYYSQIVNDFQKGDIAEGYSVSREKKESFPLTVTSAQKNPTAFYLCASSADRVQPQHFGDGTRLSIL.

The rearrangement uses TRBV5-5 and TRBJ2-1; possible D gene TRBD2, 5 bases. The V gene's germline CDR1 is SGHKS and CDR2 YYEKEE (reference sequence). The V end was cut by 4 bases, the J end by 7 bases, with 18 bases between. The CDR3 is made up of 15 amino acids. CDR3 sequence: CASSADYFPGNEQFF. The CDR3 DNA is TGTGCCAGCAGCGCTGACTACTTCCCGGGAAATGAGCAGTTCTTC.

This clone occurred a few times. V and J are TRBV6-5 and TRBJ1-2; the D gene is possibly TRBD1 (6 bases). V dropped 1 base and J dropped 2 bases, with 11 bases sitting between them. Germline CDR1 reads MNHEY; CDR2 reads SVGAGI. This CDR3 has 15 residues. This CDR3 reads CASSYFRTDNYGYTF. CDR3 DNA: TGTGCCAGCAGTTACTTTAGGACAGACAACTATGGCTACACCTTC.

This clone has a single count. The V gene is TRBV7-8, the J gene TRBJ2-7; 11 bases match TRBD1. V gave up 3 bases and J gave up 3 bases; unmatched junction bases: 7. Looked up from germline, CDR1 is SGHVS and CDR2 is FQNEAQ. CDR3 length equals 16 residues. The CDR3, as DNA: TGTGCCAGCAGCTTGGAGGACAGGGGGCCTTACTACGAGCAGTACTTC. Protein product: CASSLEDRGPYYEQYF.

This chain links TRBV5-1 with TRBJ2-7; D unclear. The CDR3 extends over 13 amino acids. Germline V lookup: CDR1 SGHRS, CDR2 YFSETQ. V was pared by 3 bases and J by 1 base, with 8 bases between. This CDR3 reads CASSSDPSYEQYF. CDR3 bases: TGCGCCAGCAGCTCGGACCCTTCCTACGAGCAGTACTTC.

Regarding this clone: At the DNA level, this CDR3 is encoded by other sequences in the same sample as well. V gene TRBV24-1 combines with J gene TRBJ1-1, with 8 bases lining up with TRBD1. The CDR3 spans 13 residues. The germline CDR1 and CDR2 sequences are KGHDR and SFDVKD. J gave up 4 bases and V 9 bases, and 6 bases lay outside the gene matches. For the CDR3, the DNA is TGTGCCACCTCAGACAGGGGTGGCACTGAAGCTTTCTTT. Translating gives CATSDRGGTEAFF.

The rearrangement uses TRBV4-1 and TRBJ1-4; D may be TRBD1 (5 bases). The CDR3 runs to 13 residues. Germline V gene sequence: CDR1 MGHRA, CDR2 YSYEKL. The V end was cut by 4 bases, the J end by 10 bases, with 13 bases between. For the CDR3, the DNA is TGCGCCAGCAGCCTGGGAGAGCAGGGAAAACTGTTTTTT. Its translation: CASSLGEQGKLFF.

The chain couples TRBV7-2 to TRBJ1-2, with D maybe TRBD1 (6 bases). The CDR3 loop spans 15 amino acids. Trimming cost V 1 base and J 4 bases, with 13 bases left between them. Looked up from germline, CDR1 is SGHTA and CDR2 is FQGNSA. The CDR3 DNA follows: TGTGCCAGCAGCTTAGATGGGGGGGCGAGCTATGGCTACACCTTC. Encoded protein: CASSLDGGASYGYTF.

This clone was counted between two and nine times. The CDR3 nucleotides are TGTGCCAGCAGCCGAGGGGGTGGACTCACTCAAGAGACCCAGTACTTC. It yields the protein CASSRGGGLTQETQYF. The genes are TRBV5-4 and TRBJ2-5; D is possibly TRBD1 (6 bases). The CDR3 covers 16 residues. Germline V gene data show CDR1 as SGHNT and CDR2 as YYREEE (reference sequence). The germline V and J ends were trimmed by 4 bases and 2 bases, with 18 bases remaining between them.

The chain joins TRBV6-5 to TRBJ1-2; a possible D gene is TRBD1 (6 bases). The CDR3 runs 14 residues. Trimming removed 6 bases from V and 0 bases from J, with 11 bases in between. Per the germline V gene, CDR1 is MNHEY and CDR2 is SVGAGI. For the CDR3, the DNA is TGTGCCAGCAGCGGGACACCAACTAACTATGGCTACACCTTC. Amino acid sequence: CASSGTPTNYGYTF.

The rearrangement uses TRBV4-1 and TRBJ1-3, with D possibly TRBD1 on 6 matching bases. With 4 bases removed from V and 0 bases from J, the gap between germline ends came to 16 bases. CDR3 length equals 17 residues. Per germline, CDR1 MGHRA and CDR2 YSYEKL. The CDR3 nucleotides are TGCGCCAGCAGCCGGACAGAAGAGTTTTTCTCTGGAAACACCATATATTTT. This sequence encodes CASSRTEEFFSGNTIYF.

V gene TRBV28 combines with J gene TRBJ2-5; 7 bases fit TRBD1. Trimming at V came to 4 bases and at J to 4 bases, leaving 6 bases not matched to a gene. The CDR3 totals 14 residues. Germline V gives CDR1 MDHEN, CDR2 SYDVKM. CDR3 sequence (DNA): TGTGCCAGCAGTTCACAGGGGCTAGGAGAGACCCAGTACTTC. This encodes CASSSQGLGETQYF. Filled out from reference TRBV28 and TRBJ2-5, the complete variable domain reads DVKVTQSSRYLVKRTGEKVFLECVQDMDHENMFWYRQDPGLGLRLIYFSYDVKMKEKGDIPEGYSVSREKKERFSLILESASTNQTSMYLCASSSQGLGETQYFGPGTRLLVL.

The chain has TRBV18 and TRBJ2-3; D is unresolved. Germline V gene sequence: CDR1 KGHSH, CDR2 LQKENI. V was pared by 6 bases and J by 4 bases, with 26 bases between. The CDR3 is 18 amino acids. The CDR3 spells CASSIYFSRPSQADTQYF. The CDR3 DNA is TGTGCCAGCTCTATCTATTTTAGCCGCCCATCTCAGGCAGATACGCAGTATTTT. Based on the CDR3 plus reference TRBV18 and TRBJ2-3, the full variable domain is NAGVMQNPRHLVRRRGQEARLRCSPMKGHSHVYWYRQLPEEGLKFMVYLQKENIIDESGMPKERFSAEFPKEGPSILRIQQVVRGDSAAYFCASSIYFSRPSQADTQYFGPGTRLTVL.

The chain uses TRBV7-9 and TRBJ2-5; 9 nucleotides align to TRBD2. This CDR3 has 15 amino acids. Germline loops: CDR1 SEHNR, CDR2 FQNEAQ (reference sequence). Trimming at V came to 3 bases and at J to 3 bases, leaving 5 bases not matched to a gene. Here the CDR3 reads CASSLSGGRKETQYF. The CDR3 region has the DNA TGTGCCAGCAGCTTGAGCGGGGGGCGGAAAGAGACCCAGTACTTC.